This T cell receptor beta chain is from a study of control samples from healthy donors and cancer patients. J lost 1 base, V lost 5 bases, and 6 bases had no gene match. CDR3 length: 15 amino acids. The germline V gene has CDR1 SQVTM and CDR2 ANQGSEA. This clone showed up just once. Produced via immunoSEQ multiplex PCR; TCRdb's table is partial and in-frame only. The table has about 140,000 clones, 94% seen once; the top ten hold about an eighth. The V and J genes are TRBV29-1 and TRBJ2-7, with TRBD2 matching 12 bases. Sequencing used blood. The TCR sequence derives from a man aged 40-55 years in good health. The CDR3 DNA sequence: TGCAGCGTTAAAGGACTAGCGGGATTATCCTACGAGCAGTACTTC. Protein: CSVKGLAGLSYEQYF.